Following are 21 T cell receptor beta chains from one sample sequenced in a study of cytomegalovirus exposure and HLA in healthy donors. PCR was performed using 60 Vbeta and 13 Jbeta primers. Sequencing used immunoSEQ multiplex PCR; TCRdb keeps in-frame clones, though not all of them. Altogether around 99,000 clones are present, roughly 82% being singletons, with the ten largest covering roughly 2.6%. The sequenced sample consisted of PBMCs. The receptors were gathered from a man aged 25-40 years in good health and CMV-seropositive.

Points on this clone: The junction differs from germline at one of its ends, possibly a read error. This chain joins TRBV7-9 and TRBJ2-7; weak D call: TRBD1 (5 bases). This CDR3 region has 11 residues. Looked up from germline, CDR1 is SEHNR and CDR2 is FQNEAQ (reference sequence). The CDR3 sequence: CASTQGYEQHF. In DNA form, the CDR3 reads TGTGCCAGTACTCAGGGCTACGAGCAGCACTTC.

This chain links TRBV9 with TRBJ1-1; 9 bases match TRBD1. J was trimmed by 3 bases and V by 4 bases; bases with no gene match: 7. The CDR3 spans 15 residues. The germline V gene encodes CDR1 SGDLS and CDR2 YYNGEE. The CDR3 protein is CASSPRDRVYTEAFF. The CDR3 bases are TGTGCCAGCAGCCCCCGGGACAGGGTGTACACTGAAGCTTTCTTT.

The rearrangement uses TRBV6-1 and TRBJ1-2, with D uncertain. Germline V gene lookup returns CDR1 MNHNS and CDR2 SASEGT. V was trimmed by 4 bases and J by 8 bases, leaving 8 bases between them. There are 11 residues in the CDR3. In DNA, the CDR3 is TGTGCCAGCAGTGCGGGAGGAGGCTACACCTTC. Translation: CASSAGGGYTF.

This rearrangement joins TRBV5-4 to TRBJ2-5; 10 bases align to TRBD1. The junction had 4 bases not matched to a gene; V was cut back by 5 bases and J by 3 bases. Germline values: CDR1 SGHNT, CDR2 YYREEE (reference sequence). The CDR3 spans 14 residues. For the CDR3, the DNA is TGTGCCAGCAGATGGGACAGGGGAGAAGAGACCCAGTACTTC. Amino acid sequence: CASRWDRGEETQYF.

This clone was observed a few times. The rearrangement joins TRBV6-5 to TRBJ1-1; tentatively, D is TRBD1 (6 bases). The V and J ends lost 4 bases and 5 bases respectively, with 17 bases between them. The CDR3 runs to 15 residues. Looked up from germline, CDR1 is MNHEY and CDR2 is SVGAGI. CDR3 in amino acids: CASSSPGQAATEAFF. The DNA of the CDR3 is TGTGCCAGCAGTTCGCCGGGACAAGCGGCGACTGAAGCTTTCTTT.

The chain carries TRBV6-5 and TRBJ2-1; the match to TRBD1 covers 10 bases. V shed 2 bases, J shed 4 bases, and the junction held 5 bases outside the gene matches. The length of the CDR3 is 16 residues. In germline, CDR1 is MNHEY, CDR2 SVGAGI. CDR3 amino acids: CASSYEWTGGYNEQFF. In DNA form, the CDR3 reads TGTGCCAGCAGTTACGAATGGACAGGGGGGTACAATGAGCAGTTCTTC.

The chain employs TRBV5-4 and TRBJ1-6; TRBD1 matches 8 bases. V lost 3 bases and J lost 9; bases outside the gene matches: 8. The germline CDR1 and CDR2 sequences are SGHNT and YYREEE (reference sequence). This CDR3 is built from 15 residues. The CDR3 coding sequence is TGTGCCAGCAGCTCCAGACAGGGGTACGGTTCACCCCTCCACTTT. This sequence encodes CASSSRQGYGSPLHF.

The rearrangement links TRBV30 to TRBJ2-1; D perhaps matches TRBD2 (6 bases). The V gene's germline CDR1 is GTSNPN and CDR2 SVGIG (reference sequence). V was cut by 7 bases and J by 6 bases, with 16 bases left in between. The CDR3 length is 13 residues. The CDR3: CASSPYGGNEQFF. DNA of the CDR3: TGTGCCTCCTCTCCTTACGGGGGCAATGAGCAGTTCTTC. The full variable domain, completed using reference TRBV30 and TRBJ2-1, is SQTIHQWPATLVQPVGSPLSLECTVEGTSNPNLYWYRQAAGRGLQLLFYSVGIGQISSEVPQNLSASRPQDRQFILSSKKLLLSDSGFYLCASSPYGGNEQFFGPGTRLTVL.

The J gene is TRBJ2-1, the V gene TRBV5-1, with 8 bases that match TRBD2. Per the germline V gene, CDR1 is SGHRS and CDR2 is YFSETQ. This CDR3 has 15 amino acids. Trimming took 7 bases from V and 4 from J; bases not matched to a gene: 10. The CDR3 sequence is CASRRASGSYNEQFF. CDR3 sequence (DNA): TGCGCCAGCCGGAGGGCTAGCGGGTCTTACAATGAGCAGTTCTTC.

V and J are TRBV27 and TRBJ2-7, with TRBD1 identical over 9 bases. Trimming took 1 base from V and 7 from J; bases not matched to a gene: 5. CDR3 size: 14 residues. Germline loops: CDR1 MNHEY, CDR2 SMNVEV (reference sequence). The CDR3 reads CASSLLQGAGEQYF. DNA for the CDR3: TGTGCCAGCAGTTTATTACAGGGGGCTGGGGAGCAGTACTTC.

V gene TRBV5-1 combines with J gene TRBJ1-2; 8 bases match TRBD1. Germline lookup yields CDR1 SGHRS and CDR2 YFSETQ. There are 16 residues in the CDR3. Unmatched junction bases numbered 10, after V lost 1 base and J lost 5 bases. Written as DNA, the CDR3 is TGCGCCAGCAGCTTGACCCCAGGGGGCTCCGGGTATGGCTACACCTTC. Residues: CASSLTPGGSGYGYTF.

The chain joins TRBV19 to TRBJ1-6, with D unclear. V gave up 0 bases and J gave up 0 bases, with 9 bases separating them. Germline assignment: CDR1 LNHDA and CDR2 SQIVND (reference sequence). This CDR3 has 17 residues. The CDR3 coding sequence is TGTGCCAGTAGTATAGAGGGCAGAAGCTCCTATAATTCACCCCTCCACTTT. Protein sequence: CASSIEGRSSYNSPLHF. The variable domain in full, completed from reference TRBV19 and TRBJ1-6, reads DGGITQSPKYLFRKEGQNVTLSCEQNLNHDAMYWYRQDPGQGLRLIYYSQIVNDFQKGDIAEGYSVSREKKESFPLTVTSAQKNPTAFYLCASSIEGRSSYNSPLHFGNGTRLTVT.

V is TRBV5-4 and J is TRBJ1-2; TRBD1 aligns across 9 bases. The germline V gene encodes CDR1 SGHNT and CDR2 YYREEE (reference sequence). This CDR3 region has 17 residues. Trimming at V came to 4 bases and at J to 0 bases, leaving 10 bases not matched to a gene. CDR3 region: CASSPFGTGNANYGYTF. The CDR3 coding sequence is TGTGCCAGCAGCCCCTTCGGGACAGGGAACGCTAACTATGGCTACACCTTC.

Worth noting for this clone: At one of its ends the junction is not consistent with the germline gene, which may arise from a read error. The V and J genes are TRBV9 and TRBJ1-2, with 7 nucleotides matching TRBD1. The CDR3 loop spans 15 amino acids. Germline values: CDR1 SGDLS, CDR2 YYNGEE. CDR3 in amino acids: CGSSEPLIDRAGYTF. The CDR3 nucleotides are TGTGGCAGCAGCGAGCCGCTAATAGACAGGGCGGGCTACACCTTC.

This chain links TRBV11-3 with TRBJ2-7; TRBD2 aligns across 7 bases. The CDR3 consists of 12 residues. Per the germline V gene, CDR1 is SGHNT and CDR2 is YENEEA. The V gene end was trimmed by 5 bases and the J gene end by 3 bases; junction bases not matched to a gene: 1. As DNA, the CDR3 is TGTGCCAGCAGCCAGCGGGGCTACGAGCAGTACTTC. As protein: CASSQRGYEQYF.

This chain uses TRBV29-1 with TRBJ1-4, with 7 bases fitting TRBD1. V shed 6 bases and J 7 bases; nucleotides not matched to a gene: 8. The CDR3 loop spans 13 amino acids. CDR1 and CDR2 from the germline V gene are SQVTM and ANQGSEA. CDR3 residues: CSVRTGVGEKLFF. Here the CDR3 DNA reads TGCAGCGTAAGAACAGGGGTTGGTGAAAAACTGTTTTTT.

The V and J genes are TRBV7-2 and TRBJ2-7, with 7 bases lining up with TRBD2. The V gene end was trimmed by 1 base and the J gene end by 2 bases; junction bases not matched to a gene: 5. CDR1 SGHTA and CDR2 FQGNSA come from the germline V gene. The CDR3 extends over 15 amino acids. The chain's CDR3 is CASSLDPSGAYEQYF. DNA of the CDR3: TGTGCCAGCAGCTTAGACCCTAGCGGAGCCTACGAGCAGTACTTC. Based on the CDR3 plus reference TRBV7-2 and TRBJ2-7, the full variable domain is GAGVSQSPSNKVTEKGKDVELRCDPISGHTALYWYRQSLGQGLEFLIYFQGNSAPDKSGLPSDRFSAERTGGSVSTLTIQRTQQEDSAVYLCASSLDPSGAYEQYFGPGTRLTVT.

This clone appeared a few times. J is TRBJ1-6 and V is TRBV6-1; D possibly corresponds to TRBD1 (5 bases). This CDR3 spans 12 amino acids. Germline V gene sequence: CDR1 MNHNS, CDR2 SASEGT. Trimming stripped 10 bases from V and 5 bases from J, with 9 bases between. The CDR3 bases are TGTGCCACGGAGGGGAATAATTCACCCCTCCACTTT. Translated, it gives CATEGNNSPLHF.

J is TRBJ2-1 and V is TRBV4-2; 9 bases match TRBD2. CDR1 LGHNA and CDR2 YNFKEQ come from the germline V gene. Trimming took 0 bases from V and 4 from J; bases not matched to a gene: 7. CDR3 size: 17 residues. The CDR3 DNA reads as TGTGCCAGCAGCCAAGAATCGCGGGGGGGCAGATACAATGAGCAGTTCTTC. Encoded protein: CASSQESRGGRYNEQFF.

The chain is built from TRBV11-2 and TRBJ1-1; unclear D gene. V lost 0 bases to trimming and J lost 7 bases, with 15 bases between them. The CDR3 spans 15 residues. CDR1 is SGHAT, CDR2 FQNNGV, per germline. The CDR3 region has the DNA TGTGCCAGCAGCTTAGATCAGGCCGGGAGGAGTGAAGCTTTCTTT. Its protein product is CASSLDQAGRSEAFF.

This chain links TRBV10-3 with TRBJ1-6, with a possible D match to TRBD1 (5 bases). Germline CDR1 reads ENHRY; CDR2 reads SYGVKD. Between the trimmed V and J ends, which lost 6 bases and 10 bases, there was a span of 10 bases. The length of the CDR3 is 12 residues. The CDR3 spells CAIRNQGSPLHF. The CDR3 DNA reads TGTGCCATCAGAAACCAGGGCTCACCCCTCCACTTT.